This TCR beta chain was identified in a study of Ad26.COV2.S vaccination and SARS-CoV-2 variants. On this clone itself: Its antigen is unknown. A read error is possible here, since a much larger clone lies one base away.

General observations from the study: Ad26.COV2.S recipients had broader spike-specific TCRs (P = 0.0014).

V lost 2 bases and J lost 5, with 4 bases in between. CDR3 length: 13 residues. CDR1 and CDR2 from the germline V gene are MNHEY and SVGEGT. Sequencing was performed with immunoSEQ multiplex PCR; in TCRdb, only in-frame clones are kept and a portion is missing. In the table there are approximately 420,000 clones, 88% of which are singletons. This sample's treatment: roughly 18 received Ad26.COV2.S at low or high dose, single or two shots; about 5 received placebo; per-sample allocation not given. Samples analyzed were those drawn on day 63 after the first vaccine or placebo injection. The donor's status was that of an adult aged 18-55 years in Boston.

This specimen consisted of peripheral blood, obtained in a trial of Ad26.COV2.S vaccine versus placebo. This TCR came from a person aged 18-60 years who received the Ad26.COV2.S COVID-19 vaccine or a placebo. The chain is built from TRBV6-2 or TRBV6-3 and TRBJ1-6; D is unresolved. CDR3 in DNA: TGTGCCAGCAGTTACAGGGATAATTCACCCCTCCACTTT. Translated, it gives CASSYRDNSPLHF.